Listed below are T cell receptor beta chains from one sample, sequenced in a study of identical twins. TCRdb recomputed calls from the 5' RACE reads with MiXCR, one row per CDR3 protein. The sample shows about 690,000 distinct CDR3 sequences, around 6% of them seen only once. The sequenced material came from naive T cells sorted from blood. The receptor set was obtained from a man between 18 and 29 years old in good health. CDR3s include the opening cysteine and the closing phenylalanine or tryptophan. D genes are given only for firm matches. Clone size is not always given. Where it is, it says once, few, many or a class for expanded clones.

TRBV12-3/TRBV12-4	TRBJ1-1	TRBD1	many	CASSFIPGGAFF	TGTGCCAGCAGTTTTATTCCAGGGGGGGCTTTCTTT
TRBV29-1	TRBJ2-1	NA	many	CSAATDSYNEQFF	TGCAGCGCCGCGACAGACTCCTACAATGAGCAGTTCTTC
TRBV7-2	TRBJ2-3	NA	NA	CASSSFTTDTQYF	TGTGCCAGCAGCTCTTTTACCACAGATACGCAGTATTTT
TRBV12-3/TRBV12-4	TRBJ2-1	TRBD2	few	CASSLAATGLAVLEQFF	TGTGCCAGCAGTTTAGCTGCTACAGGACTAGCGGTCCTCGAGCAGTTCTTC
TRBV7-8	TRBJ2-5	NA	NA	CASNPRPQETQYF	TGTGCCAGCAACCCCAGACCCCAAGAGACCCAGTACTTC
TRBV5-1	TRBJ2-1	TRBD2	many	CASSPGLAGEGEQFF	TGCGCCAGCAGCCCTGGACTAGCGGGCGAGGGTGAGCAGTTCTTC
TRBV5-1	TRBJ2-3	TRBD1	many	CASSLGQGQGSDTQYF	TGCGCCAGCAGCCTTGGTCAGGGACAGGGCTCAGATACGCAGTATTTT
TRBV7-2	TRBJ1-2	TRBD1	many	CASSSGGQGAYGYTF	TGTGCCAGCAGCTCGGGCGGACAGGGGGCCTATGGCTACACCTTC
TRBV25-1	TRBJ1-4	NA	few	CASSDTRGNEKLFF	TGTGCCAGCAGTGACACCAGAGGGAATGAAAAACTGTTTTTT
TRBV6-1	TRBJ2-7	TRBD2	many	CASSTAGGPTEQYF	TGTGCCAGCAGTACGGCGGGAGGGCCGACCGAGCAGTACTTC
TRBV20-1	TRBJ2-1	TRBD2	NA	CSAVRGGPYNEQFF	TGCAGTGCCGTACGGGGGGGACCCTACAATGAGCAGTTCTTC
TRBV27	TRBJ2-1	TRBD1	many	CASTDRDRSYNEQFF	TGTGCCAGCACCGACCGGGACAGAAGCTACAATGAGCAGTTCTTC
TRBV12-3/TRBV12-4	TRBJ1-2	NA	many	CASSFWDIPHGYTF	TGTGCCAGCAGTTTTTGGGACATTCCCCATGGCTACACCTTC
TRBV5-1	TRBJ2-3	TRBD1	many	CASSTGQGEPDTQYF	TGCGCCAGCAGCACAGGACAGGGTGAACCAGATACGCAGTATTTT
TRBV30	TRBJ1-5	NA	many	CAWSQYSNQPQHF	TGTGCCTGGAGCCAGTATAGCAATCAGCCCCAGCATTTT
TRBV7-9	TRBJ2-7	NA	NA	CASSRILAGYEQYF	TGTGCCAGCAGCCGTATTCTAGCCGGCTACGAGCAGTACTTC
TRBV6-1	TRBJ1-5	NA	few	CAIMPGLFSNQPQHF	TGTGCCATCATGCCCGGACTGTTTAGCAATCAGCCCCAGCATTTT
TRBV4-3	TRBJ2-5	TRBD2	few	CASSQDKAGGSIGGTQYF	TGCGCCAGCAGCCAAGATAAAGCGGGAGGGTCGATAGGGGGGACCCAGTACTTC
TRBV20-1	TRBJ2-1	TRBD2	many	CSAPGLLAGSSYNEQFF	TGCAGTGCTCCGGGACTGTTAGCGGGGAGCTCCTACAATGAGCAGTTCTTC
TRBV11-2	TRBJ2-6	NA	few	CASSLVSPGWGSGANVLTF	TGTGCCAGCAGCTTAGTCTCTCCAGGGTGGGGCTCTGGGGCCAACGTCCTGACTTTC
TRBV27	TRBJ2-3	NA	many	CASSPRQWGTDTQYF	TGTGCCAGCAGTCCAAGACAGTGGGGCACAGATACGCAGTATTTT
TRBV4-2	TRBJ2-3	NA	NA	CASSQGVGANTDTQYF	TGTGCCAGCAGCCAAGGAGTGGGGGCCAACACAGATACGCAGTATTTT
TRBV12-3/TRBV12-4	TRBJ1-2	NA	many	CASSLAGYGYTF	TGTGCCAGCAGCTTAGCGGGCTATGGCTACACCTTC
TRBV20-1	TRBJ2-1	TRBD2	many	CSARDTSGRINNEQFF	TGCAGTGCTAGGGATACTAGCGGGAGGATAAACAATGAGCAGTTCTTC
TRBV10-2	TRBJ2-1	NA	NA	CASSPRKGSIDEQFF	TGCGCCAGCAGTCCCCGGAAAGGGAGTATCGATGAGCAGTTCTTC
TRBV12-3/TRBV12-4	TRBJ2-2	NA	NA	CASRRIGGRATGELFF	TGTGCCAGCAGGCGAATAGGGGGGAGGGCTACCGGGGAGCTGTTTTTT
TRBV12-3/TRBV12-4	TRBJ2-7	NA	many	CASREGVTYEQYF	TGTGCCAGCAGAGAGGGGGTTACCTACGAGCAGTACTTC
TRBV5-1	TRBJ2-3	TRBD1	few	CASSRDRGIDTQYF	TGCGCCAGCAGCCGAGACAGGGGAATAGATACGCAGTATTTT
TRBV7-8	TRBJ1-4	NA	many	CASSLGHQGEKLFF	TGTGCCAGCAGCTTAGGGCACCAGGGTGAAAAACTGTTTTTT
TRBV9	TRBJ2-5	NA	many	CASSVGSGTPGETQYF	TGTGCCAGCAGCGTAGGGTCCGGGACTCCAGGCGAGACCCAGTACTTC
TRBV6-2/TRBV6-3	TRBJ1-5	NA	many	CASTLTGGQPQHF	TGTGCCAGCACCCTTACGGGGGGTCAGCCCCAGCATTTT
TRBV24-1	TRBJ2-2	TRBD1	many	CATSGATGTVRAGELFF	TGTGCCACCAGTGGCGCCACCGGGACAGTAAGGGCCGGGGAGCTGTTTTTT
TRBV5-1	TRBJ1-1	NA	few	CASSLASGLNTEAFF	TGCGCCAGCAGCTTGGCCTCAGGCCTTAACACTGAAGCTTTCTTT
TRBV4-2	TRBJ1-6	TRBD1	many	CASSQDRVSPLHF	TGTGCCAGCAGCCAGGACAGGGTTTCACCCCTCCACTTT
TRBV20-1	TRBJ2-7	NA	many	CSARGRSSYEQYF	TGCAGTGCTAGGGGTAGGAGCTCCTACGAGCAGTACTTC
TRBV30	TRBJ2-4	TRBD1	NA	CAWSPGGKGKNIQYF	TGTGCCTGGAGTCCAGGGGGCAAGGGCAAAAACATTCAGTACTTC
TRBV20-1	TRBJ2-1	TRBD2	many	CSAFLAGGGEQFF	TGCAGTGCTTTCCTAGCGGGAGGCGGAGAGCAGTTCTTC
TRBV29-1	TRBJ1-2	TRBD1	many	CSVTTGGNYGYTF	TGCAGCGTAACGACAGGGGGCAACTATGGCTACACCTTC
TRBV5-1	TRBJ2-2	NA	few	CASSLEGSPETNTGELFF	TGCGCCAGCAGCTTGGAGGGCAGCCCAGAGACGAACACCGGGGAGCTGTTTTTT
TRBV18	TRBJ2-3	NA	few	CASSLDGSWTDTQYF	TGTGCCAGCTCACTCGACGGGAGTTGGACAGATACGCAGTATTTT
TRBV15	TRBJ1-1	TRBD1	many	CATSPQGSSEAFF	TGTGCCACCAGCCCACAGGGGTCGTCTGAAGCTTTCTTT
TRBV5-1	TRBJ2-1	NA	NA	CASSLENPGSYNEQFF	TGCGCCAGCAGCTTGGAAAACCCGGGGTCCTACAATGAGCAGTTCTTC
TRBV6-1	TRBJ2-5	NA	many	CASSEGFRGDF	TGTGCCAGCAGTGAAGGGTTTCGGGGAGACTTC
TRBV6-6	TRBJ2-7	NA	NA	CASSYSGLYEQYF	TGTGCCAGCAGTTACTCGGGCCTCTACGAGCAGTACTTC
TRBV18	TRBJ2-3	TRBD1	NA	CASSPPTGVGTDTQYF	TGTGCCAGCTCACCACCGACAGGGGTGGGCACAGATACGCAGTATTTT
TRBV9	TRBJ2-3	TRBD1	few	CASTGSGGTDTQYF	TGTGCCAGCACCGGCTCAGGGGGTACAGATACGCAGTATTTT
TRBV7-9	TRBJ1-2	NA	few	CASTPAATNYGYTF	TGTGCCAGCACCCCGGCCGCTACTAACTATGGCTACACCTTC
TRBV20-1	TRBJ1-6	TRBD1	many	CSAEQGSNSPLHF	TGCAGTGCTGAACAGGGGTCGAATTCACCCCTCCACTTT
TRBV12-3/TRBV12-4	TRBJ1-2	NA	few	CASSPGTSVPYGYTF	TGTGCCAGCAGCCCCGGGACATCCGTCCCCTATGGCTACACCTTC
TRBV30	TRBJ1-1	TRBD1	few	CAYHRQGRSTEAFF	TGTGCCTACCATAGACAGGGTCGGAGTACTGAAGCTTTCTTT
TRBV27	TRBJ2-6	NA	NA	CASSFAASGANVLTF	TGTGCCAGCAGTTTTGCTGCCTCTGGGGCCAACGTCCTGACTTTC
TRBV12-3/TRBV12-4	TRBJ1-6	NA	many	CASSPSPYAPLHF	TGTGCCAGCAGCCCTTCTCCGTATGCACCCCTCCACTTT
TRBV28	TRBJ2-7	NA	many	CASSLSLERVSSYEQYF	TGTGCCAGCAGTTTATCTTTGGAGCGGGTTAGCTCCTACGAGCAGTACTTC
TRBV5-1	TRBJ2-3	NA	NA	CASSLYGGGTDTQYF	TGCGCCAGCAGCTTGTACGGAGGAGGCACAGATACGCAGTATTTT
TRBV16	TRBJ1-1	NA	NA	CASSQSSGYTEAFF	TGTGCCAGCAGCCAATCGTCAGGGTATACTGAAGCTTTCTTT
TRBV11-2	TRBJ1-1	NA	many	CASSLDPGTGEAFF	TGTGCCAGCAGCTTAGACCCAGGGACGGGTGAAGCTTTCTTT
TRBV4-3	TRBJ1-3	NA	NA	CASSQGGLSGNTIYF	TGCGCCAGCAGCCAAGGGGGTCTTTCTGGAAACACCATATATTTT